This T cell receptor (beta chain) was retrieved from a study of CD8 T cells in Susac syndrome. Random hexamers were used to reverse transcribe roughly 0.5 to 1 ug of RNA. TCR beta CDR3 was amplified by immunoSEQ covering 54 Vbeta and 13 Jbeta. TCRdb fed the immunoSEQ multiplex PCR reads into MiXCR, producing one record per CDR3 protein. The sample contains about 110,000 distinct CDR3 sequences, 94% of which appear only once. This CDR3 is built from 15 residues. The V and J ends lost 4 bases and 1 base respectively, with 13 bases between them. Germline V CDR1 and CDR2: LGHNA, YSLEER. This chain joins TRBV4-3 and TRBJ1-1; a weak D match, TRBD1 (5 bases). The sequenced material came from CD8+ T cells from PBMCs. This TCR came from a human donor with Susac syndrome. In nucleotides, the CDR3 is TGCGCCAGCAGCCCTAGGGGAGGGGCGAACACTGAAGCTTTCTTT. It yields the protein CASSPRGGANTEAFF.